This T cell receptor beta chain was sequenced for a study of cytomegalovirus exposure and HLA in healthy donors. Whole-study results and caveats: In vitro confirmation showed a few CMV-associated chains to be CMV antigen specific. Reported findings show TCR beta sequences accurately forecast HLA-A and HLA-B alleles in most subjects. TCR beta V- and J-gene trimming, according to a later analysis, was linked to a missense DCLRE1C variant.

Germline V CDR1 and CDR2: WNHNN, SYGVQD (reference sequence). The CDR3 covers 17 residues. Trimming removed 3 bases from V and 0 bases from J; junction bases left unmatched: 9. Despite likely unrecorded immune exposures, the donors were nominally healthy at the time of sampling. Only one count was recorded for this clone. As yet, its antigen is unknown. The study ran its PCR with 60 Vbeta and 13 Jbeta primers. The protocol was immunoSEQ multiplex PCR, while the TCRdb copy is restricted to in-frame clones and leaves out a portion. The sample has 98,000 or so clones, around 73% seen once. The receptor was isolated from a woman aged 40 to 50 in good health and CMV-seronegative. The material sequenced was PBMCs. The rearrangement uses TRBV10-1 and TRBJ2-3; 7 bases are a match to TRBD1. As DNA, the CDR3 is TGCGCCAGCAGTGACTACGGGGACAGACCAAGCACAGATACGCAGTATTTT. Its protein product is CASSDYGDRPSTDTQYF.